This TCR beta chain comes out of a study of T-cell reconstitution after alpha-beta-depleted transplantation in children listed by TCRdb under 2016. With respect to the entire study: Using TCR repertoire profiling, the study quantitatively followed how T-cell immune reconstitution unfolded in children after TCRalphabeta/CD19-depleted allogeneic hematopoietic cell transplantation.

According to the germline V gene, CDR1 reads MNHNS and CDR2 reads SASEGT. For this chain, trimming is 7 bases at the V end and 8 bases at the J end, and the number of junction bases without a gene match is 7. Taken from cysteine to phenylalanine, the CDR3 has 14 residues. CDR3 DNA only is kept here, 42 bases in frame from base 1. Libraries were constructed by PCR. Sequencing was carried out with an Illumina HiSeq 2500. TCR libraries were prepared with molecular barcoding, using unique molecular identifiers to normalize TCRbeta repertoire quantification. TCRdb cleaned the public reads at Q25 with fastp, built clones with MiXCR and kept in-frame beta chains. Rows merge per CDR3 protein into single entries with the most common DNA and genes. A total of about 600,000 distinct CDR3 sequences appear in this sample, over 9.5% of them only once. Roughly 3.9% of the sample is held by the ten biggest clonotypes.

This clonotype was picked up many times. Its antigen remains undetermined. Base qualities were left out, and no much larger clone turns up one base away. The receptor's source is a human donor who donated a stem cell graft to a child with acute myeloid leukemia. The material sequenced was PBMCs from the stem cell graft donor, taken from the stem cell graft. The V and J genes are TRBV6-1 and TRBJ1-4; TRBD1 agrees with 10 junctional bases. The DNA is TGTGCCAGCAAAGGTGACAGGGGGCCGGAAAAACTGTTTTTT. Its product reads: CASKGDRGPEKLFF.